This TCR beta chain comes out of a study of blood T cell repertoires in COVID-19. The overall study: Spain, Italy and the United States supplied samples that represented acute and convalescent COVID-19. Nucleic acid was either cDNA or gDNA, and it came from T cells, B-cell-depleted T cells, or PBMCs.

How the authors handled the data: Researchers report that nucleated cell counts were estimated from reference gene primer amplification. Assay: immunoSEQ multiplex PCR; the TCRdb copy retains only in-frame clones and omits some. That table furnishes V, J and clone size, whereas the DNA furnished D and trimming. Among about 190,000 clones listed, roughly 88% were seen once. The CDR3 loop spans 14 amino acids. Germline-derived CDR1 and CDR2 are SGHTA and FQGTGA. Trimming removed 4 bases from V and 5 bases from J, with 15 bases in between. This receptor was taken from a woman in her thirties or forties who had recovered from COVID-19. The sample taken for sequencing was peripheral blood. The chain joins TRBV7-3 to TRBJ2-7; tentative D call: TRBD2 (7 bases). The CDR3: CASSSRGGRNEQYF. CDR3 in DNA: TGTGCCAGCAGCTCAAGGGGGGGAAGAAACGAGCAGTACTTC.